This passage covers 12 T cell receptor beta chains from one sample sequenced in a study of molecular identifiers for immune sequencing clone quantification. Each CDR3 protein is one row after TCRdb ran MiXCR on the PCR reads. Here the sample spans about 640,000 distinct CDR3 sequences, approximately 20% being singletons. Sequencing used naive CD8+ T cells from blood, with Jurkat cell RNA spiked in. Subset here: FACS-sorted CD8+CD4-CCR7+CD45RA+ naive T cells. Receptors originate from a human donor in good health. Some libraries in this study had Jurkat cell RNA spiked in.

This clonotype was counted a few times. A clone one base away is much larger, so this may be a read error. The CDR3 region is CASSLGVRDTDTQYF. In DNA form, the CDR3 reads TGTGCCAGCAGCTTAGGGGTGAGGGACACAGATACGCAGTATTTT. The chain links TRBV7-6 to TRBJ2-3, with a weak D call TRBD2 (5 bases). V dropped 1 base and J dropped 2 bases, with 10 bases sitting between them. The CDR3 totals 15 residues. The germline V gene has CDR1 SGHVS and CDR2 FNYEAQ.

This clonotype has just a few counts. The genes are TRBV2 and TRBJ1-5; weak D call: TRBD1 (5 bases). The CDR3 is 19 amino acids. The germline CDR1 and CDR2 sequences are SNHLY and FYNNEI. Trimming took off 4 bases at V and 2 bases at J, with 24 bases between the two ends. CDR3 coding DNA: TGTGCCAGCAGTGTACAGGCATTCCTGGGTCGAGGTGGCAATCAGCCCCAGCATTTT. It encodes CASSVQAFLGRGGNQPQHF. The full variable domain, completed using reference TRBV2 and TRBJ1-5, is EPEVTQTPSHQVTQMGQEVILRCVPISNHLYFYWYRQILGQKVEFLVSFYNNEISEKSEIFDDQFSVERPDGSNFTLKIRSTKLEDSAMYFCASSVQAFLGRGGNQPQHFGDGTRLSIL.

This clonotype was seen ten or more times. The chain combines TRBV20-1 with TRBJ2-3; D not resolved. Germline lookup yields CDR1 DFQATT and CDR2 SNEGSKA (reference sequence). CDR3 size: 12 residues. The CDR3 region has the DNA TGCAGCGCTTGGGCAAGCACAGATACGCAGTATTTT. Translating gives CSAWASTDTQYF.

This clonotype has at least ten counts. V and J are TRBV14 and TRBJ2-5; D gene uncertain. From germline, CDR1 is SGHDN and CDR2 FVKESK. The CDR3 totals 14 residues. V shed 1 base and J shed 1 base, with 7 bases lying between them. CDR3 loop: CASSQVTVQETQYF. Here the CDR3 DNA reads TGTGCCAGCAGCCAAGTTACAGTCCAAGAGACCCAGTACTTC.

This clonotype was found a few times. The rearrangement joins TRBV12-3 or TRBV12-4 to TRBJ2-5; 7 bases map to TRBD2. CDR3 length: 14 amino acids. The trim removed 6 bases at V and 2 bases at J, leaving 6 bases unmatched. The CDR3 nucleotides are TGTGCCAGCAGCACATCTAGCGGACAAGAGACCCAGTACTTC. Residues: CASSTSSGQETQYF.

About this clonotype itself: This clone may be a read error of a much larger clone one base away. The gene calls are TRBV6-2 or TRBV6-3 and TRBJ1-1; the D gene is possibly TRBD1 (6 bases). The CDR3 sequence is 16 residues long. Trimming removed 8 bases from V and 5 bases from J, with 24 bases in between. Germline V CDR1 and CDR2: MNHEY, SVGEGT. The CDR3 loop reads CASGSDPRGGFTEAFF. The CDR3 DNA reads as TGTGCCAGCGGTTCGGACCCTAGGGGGGGTTTTACTGAAGCTTTCTTT.

The sample holds many counts of this clonotype. The genes are TRBV28 and TRBJ2-3, with 14 bases identical to TRBD2. V shed 5 bases, J shed 5 bases, and the junction held 9 bases outside the gene matches. The CDR3 is 17 residues long. The germline CDR1 and CDR2 sequences are MDHEN and SYDVKM. The CDR3 DNA follows: TGTGCCAGCAGTCCGGGGACTAGCGGGAGTTGGGGAGATACGCAGTATTTT. It specifies CASSPGTSGSWGDTQYF. The variable domain in full, completed from reference TRBV28 and TRBJ2-3, reads DVKVTQSSRYLVKRTGEKVFLECVQDMDHENMFWYRQDPGLGLRLIYFSYDVKMKEKGDIPEGYSVSREKKERFSLILESASTNQTSMYLCASSPGTSGSWGDTQYFGPGTRLTVL.

As for this clonotype: This may be a read error, as it is one base from a much larger clone. This rearrangement joins TRBV19 to TRBJ2-3, with 7 bases fitting TRBD1. The DNA end is more similar to TRBJ1-5, so the J call may be wrong. The CDR3 extends over 15 amino acids. In germline, CDR1 is LNHDA, CDR2 SQIVND (reference sequence). CDR3 sequence (DNA): TGTGCCAGTAGTATAGGAGGGACAGCACACGATACGCAGCATTTT. It codes for CASSIGGTAHDTQHF.

As regards this clonotype: Germline and junction disagree at one end, which may indicate a read error. The rearrangement uses TRBV9 and TRBJ2-1; TRBD2 matches 13 bases. This CDR3 is built from 15 residues. In germline, CDR1 is SGDLS, CDR2 YYNGEE. For the CDR3, the DNA is TGTGCCAACAGCGCCGGGACTAGCGGGGAAAATGAGCAGTTCTTC. It is translated as CANSAGTSGENEQFF.

This clonotype was counted ten times or more. This CDR3 reads CSARGAGTRITDTQYF. CDR3 nucleotides: TGCAGTGCTAGAGGAGCGGGGACCAGGATCACAGATACGCAGTATTTT. V gene TRBV20-1 combines with J gene TRBJ2-3; TRBD2 matches at 7 bases. The CDR3 is made up of 16 amino acids. In germline, CDR1 is DFQATT, CDR2 SNEGSKA (reference sequence). The ends lost 1 base at V and 2 bases at J; junction bases unmatched: 9.

At least ten counts were recorded for this clonotype. The chain couples TRBV7-9 to TRBJ1-2; D perhaps matches TRBD1 (5 bases). Germline V gene sequence: CDR1 SEHNR, CDR2 FQNEAQ (reference sequence). Trimming shortened V by 2 bases and J by 4 bases, and 11 bases separated the two germline ends. The CDR3 is 14 amino acids. DNA of the CDR3: TGTGCCAGCAGCTTATTGGGGCAGGTCTATGGCTACACCTTC. This encodes CASSLLGQVYGYTF.

The chain combines TRBV7-9 with TRBJ2-3; D ambiguous. Per germline, CDR1 SEHNR and CDR2 FQNEAQ (reference sequence). With 3 bases removed from V and 5 bases from J, the gap between germline ends came to 24 bases. CDR3 length equals 18 residues. CDR3 sequence reads: CASSLGLGRKVVGDTQYF. DNA for the CDR3: TGTGCCAGCAGCTTGGGTCTAGGAAGGAAAGTTGTGGGAGATACGCAGTATTTT.